This T cell receptor beta chain was sequenced for a study of OX40 agonist ivuxolimab in advanced cancers. At the level of the whole study: Ivuxolimab, which targeted the costimulatory receptor OX40 (CD134), was an agonistic, fully human IgG2 monoclonal antibody. Intravenous ivuxolimab was administered to patients every 2 weeks at six dose levels: 0.01, 0.1, 0.3, 1.5, 3 and 10 mg/kg. Of the approximately 50 patients in dose escalation, about 20 had hepatocellular carcinoma, some 15 had melanoma, 9 had renal cell carcinoma and 9 had head and neck cancer. The dose-escalation cohort was about 83% male with a mean age of about 58 years, ranging from roughly 23 to 90. Prior anti-PD-1, anti-PD-L1 or anti-CTLA-4 therapy was permitted, and checkpoint inhibitors had been received by less than 45% of dose-escalation patients. Partial responses were achieved by three dose-escalation patients, of whom one had hepatocellular carcinoma and two had cutaneous melanoma. The purpose of peripheral TCRbeta sequencing was to test whether ivuxolimab changed TCR sequence diversity and led to clonal T-cell expansion. The paper reports the monotherapy dose-escalation portion (N of about 54 patients) of the phase I ivuxolimab trial. What the authors observed across the whole study: In the 0.1-3.0 mg/kg groups, partial responders had among the lowest normalized peripheral clonal expansion, particularly in CD8+ T cells. After ivuxolimab, CD8+ T cells had more expanded clones than CD4+ T cells on average. Low levels of normalized T-cell clonal expansion were also shown by some nonresponding patients. The antigen specificity of the peripheral T cells that underwent clonal expansion was not determined. At doses of 0.1 to 3.0 mg/kg, clonal expansion of both CD4+ and CD8+ blood T cells was observed from baseline to week 6.

The trial excluded patients who had a history of autoimmune disease or who were on systemic immunosuppression. In every dose cohort, peripheral blood was drawn for TCR sequencing at baseline, cycle 4 day 1, and cycle 7 day 1. The samples were drawn from a first-in-human, open-label, multicenter phase I dose-escalation trial of ivuxolimab. The trial enrolled adults with locally advanced or metastatic head and neck squamous cell, hepatocellular, melanoma or renal cell carcinoma. Before TCR sequencing, CD4+ and CD8+ T cells were separately sorted from peripheral blood. The V and J ends are trimmed by 5 bases and 0 bases, leaving 11 bases between them. From the cysteine up to the phenylalanine, the CDR3 has a length of 15 residues. Only the CDR3 DNA is retained, 45 bases long and in frame from the first base. The germline V gene supplies CDR1 MDHEN and CDR2 SYDVKM. For sequencing of the TCRbeta CDR3 region, genomic DNA was extracted from the sorted cells. The immunoSEQ Assay was used to sequence the TCRbeta CDR3 regions. As stored in TCRdb, this immuneACCESS dataset retains in-frame rearrangements with V and J assigned. A fraction of the clones does not appear; measured against another copy, unresolved V genes explain less than half of the discrepancy, and the remainder lacks a known reason. This sample holds fewer than 40,000 clones; 80% to 85% were observed only once. The ten largest clonotypes hold 7.5% to 10% of the sample.

About this clone: The antigen this receptor binds is unknown. Base quality data are lacking; no much larger clone is found one base away.

The TCR was taken from an adult with an advanced solid tumor such as melanoma, head and neck, liver or kidney cancer. In this chain, TRBV28 is recombined with TRBJ1-5, with TRBD1 perhaps the D gene, on 6 matching bases. The sequencing used CD4+ or CD8+ T cells sorted from blood, collected in a trial of the OX40 agonist ivuxolimab. CDR3 protein: CASSRGQHSNQPQHF. The nucleotide sequence is given as TGTGCCAGCAGTCGCGGACAGCATAGCAATCAGCCCCAGCATTTT.